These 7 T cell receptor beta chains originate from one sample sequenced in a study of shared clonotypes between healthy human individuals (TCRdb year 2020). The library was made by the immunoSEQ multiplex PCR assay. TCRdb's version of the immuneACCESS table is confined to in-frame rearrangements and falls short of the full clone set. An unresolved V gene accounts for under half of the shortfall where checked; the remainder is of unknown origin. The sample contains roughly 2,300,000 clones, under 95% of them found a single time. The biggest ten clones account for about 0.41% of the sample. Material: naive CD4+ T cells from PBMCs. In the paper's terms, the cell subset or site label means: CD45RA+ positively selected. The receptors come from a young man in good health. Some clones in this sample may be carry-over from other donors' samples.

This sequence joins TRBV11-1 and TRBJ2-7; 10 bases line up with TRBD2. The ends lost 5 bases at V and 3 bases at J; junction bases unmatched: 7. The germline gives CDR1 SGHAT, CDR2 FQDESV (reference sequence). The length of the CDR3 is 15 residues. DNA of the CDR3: TGTGCCAGCAGCATTGGACTAGCGGACCTCTACGAGCAGTACTTC. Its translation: CASSIGLADLYEQYF.

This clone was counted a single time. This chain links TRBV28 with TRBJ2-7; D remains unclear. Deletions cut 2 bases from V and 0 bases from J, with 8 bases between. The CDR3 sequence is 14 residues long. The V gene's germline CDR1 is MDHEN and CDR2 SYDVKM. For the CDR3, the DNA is TGTGCCAGCAGTTTAGCCGGGCACTCCTACGAGCAGTACTTC. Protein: CASSLAGHSYEQYF.

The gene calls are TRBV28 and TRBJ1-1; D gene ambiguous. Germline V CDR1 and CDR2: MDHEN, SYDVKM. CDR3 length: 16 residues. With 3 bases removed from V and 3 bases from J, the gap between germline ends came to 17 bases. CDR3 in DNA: TGTGCCAGCAGTTTCCTGCCCCGGGGATCGGACACTGAAGCTTTCTTT. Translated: CASSFLPRGSDTEAFF.

Here the CDR3 reads CASSYYHGRGLANVLTF. The CDR3 DNA reads TGTGCCAGCAGTTATTATCATGGCAGGGGTTTGGCCAACGTCCTGACTTTC. V is TRBV27 and J is TRBJ2-6; a possible D gene is TRBD1 (6 bases). With 4 bases removed from V and 6 bases from J, the gap between germline ends came to 19 bases. The CDR3 totals 17 residues. Germline V lookup: CDR1 MNHEY, CDR2 SMNVEV (reference sequence).

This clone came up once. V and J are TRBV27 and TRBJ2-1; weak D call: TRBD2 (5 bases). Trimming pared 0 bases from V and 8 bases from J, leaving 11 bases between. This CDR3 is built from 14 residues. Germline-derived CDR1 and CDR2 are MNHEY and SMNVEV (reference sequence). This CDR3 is CASSLSGVGYEQFF. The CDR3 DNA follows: TGTGCCAGCAGTTTATCGGGAGTCGGTTATGAGCAGTTCTTC.

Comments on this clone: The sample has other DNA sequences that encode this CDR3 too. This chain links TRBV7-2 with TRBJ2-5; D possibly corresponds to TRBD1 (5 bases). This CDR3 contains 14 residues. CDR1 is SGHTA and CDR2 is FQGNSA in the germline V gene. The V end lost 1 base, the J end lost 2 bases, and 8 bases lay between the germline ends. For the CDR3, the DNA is TGTGCCAGCAGCTTAGTAAGGACACAAGAGACCCAGTACTTC. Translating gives CASSLVRTQETQYF.

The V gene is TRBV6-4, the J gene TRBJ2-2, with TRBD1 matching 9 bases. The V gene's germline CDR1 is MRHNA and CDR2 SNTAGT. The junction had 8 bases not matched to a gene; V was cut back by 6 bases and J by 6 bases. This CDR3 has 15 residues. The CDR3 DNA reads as TGTGCCAGCAGAGCGGACAGGGGATCCCCCGGGGAGCTGTTTTTT. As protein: CASRADRGSPGELFF.